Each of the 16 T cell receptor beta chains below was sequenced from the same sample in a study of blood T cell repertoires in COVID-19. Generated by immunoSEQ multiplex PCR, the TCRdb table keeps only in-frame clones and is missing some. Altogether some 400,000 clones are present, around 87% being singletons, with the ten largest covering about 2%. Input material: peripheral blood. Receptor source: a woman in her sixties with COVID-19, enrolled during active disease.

As DNA, the CDR3 is TGCGCCAGCAGCCCGGGGAGTTTGGGTACGGATGGCTACACCTTC. Translated: CASSPGSLGTDGYTF. J is TRBJ1-2 and V is TRBV5-1; D call uncertain. The CDR3 runs 15 residues. Germline values: CDR1 SGHRS, CDR2 YFSETQ. V was trimmed by 4 bases and J by 6 bases, leaving 19 bases between them. The whole variable domain, remainder taken from reference TRBV5-1 and TRBJ1-2, is KAGVTQTPRYLIKTRGQQVTLSCSPISGHRSVSWYQQTPGQGLQFLFEYFSETQRNKGNFPGRFSGRQFSNSRSEMNVSTLELGDSALYLCASSPGSLGTDGYTFGSGTRLTVV.

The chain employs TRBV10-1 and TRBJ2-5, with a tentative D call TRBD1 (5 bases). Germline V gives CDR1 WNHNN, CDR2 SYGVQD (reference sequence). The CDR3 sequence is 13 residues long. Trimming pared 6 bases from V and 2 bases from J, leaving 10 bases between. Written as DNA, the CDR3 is TGCGCCAGCAGCTCAGACAGACAAGAGACCCAGTACTTC. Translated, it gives CASSSDRQETQYF.

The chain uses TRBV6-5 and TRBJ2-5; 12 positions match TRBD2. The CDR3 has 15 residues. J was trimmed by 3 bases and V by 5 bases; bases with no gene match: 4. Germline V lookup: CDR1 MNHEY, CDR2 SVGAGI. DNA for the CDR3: TGTGCCAGCAGTCAGCCTAGCGGGGGGGAAGAGACCCAGTACTTC. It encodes CASSQPSGGEETQYF.

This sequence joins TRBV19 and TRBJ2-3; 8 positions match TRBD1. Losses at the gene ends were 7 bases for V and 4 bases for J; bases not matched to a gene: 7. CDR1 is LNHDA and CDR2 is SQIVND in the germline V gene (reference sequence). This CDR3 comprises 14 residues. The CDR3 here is CASIPEQGADTQYF. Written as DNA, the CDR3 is TGTGCCAGTATACCCGAACAGGGGGCAGATACGCAGTATTTT.

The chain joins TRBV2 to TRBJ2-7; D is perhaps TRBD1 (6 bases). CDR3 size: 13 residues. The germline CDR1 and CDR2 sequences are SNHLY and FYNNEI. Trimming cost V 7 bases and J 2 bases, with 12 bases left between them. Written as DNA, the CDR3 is TGTGCCAGCAAACGGGACAAGGCCTACGAGCAGTACTTC. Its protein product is CASKRDKAYEQYF.

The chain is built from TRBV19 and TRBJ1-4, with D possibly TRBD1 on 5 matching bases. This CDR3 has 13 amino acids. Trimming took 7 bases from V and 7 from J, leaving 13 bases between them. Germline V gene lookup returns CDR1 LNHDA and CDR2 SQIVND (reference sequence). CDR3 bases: TGTGCCAGTACAGGGTTTTTTGGTGAAAAACTGTTTTTT. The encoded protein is CASTGFFGEKLFF. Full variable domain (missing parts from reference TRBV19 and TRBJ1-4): DGGITQSPKYLFRKEGQNVTLSCEQNLNHDAMYWYRQDPGQGLRLIYYSQIVNDFQKGDIAEGYSVSREKKESFPLTVTSAQKNPTAFYLCASTGFFGEKLFFGSGTQLSVL.

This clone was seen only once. CDR3 DNA sequence: TGTGCCAGCTCACGGCAGGGCTACTACGAGCAGTACTTC. Translated, it gives CASSRQGYYEQYF. The rearrangement joins TRBV18 to TRBJ2-7; possibly TRBD1 for D (5 bases). Trimming left V 4 bases short and J 3 bases short, with 10 bases between. This CDR3 has 13 amino acids. Germline-derived CDR1 and CDR2 are KGHSH and LQKENI.

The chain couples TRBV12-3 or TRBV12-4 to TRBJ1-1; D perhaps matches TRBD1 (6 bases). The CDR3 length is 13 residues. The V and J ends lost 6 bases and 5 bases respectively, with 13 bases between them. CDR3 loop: CASSHREGTEAFF. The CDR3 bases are TGTGCCAGCAGCCACAGGGAGGGAACTGAAGCTTTCTTT.

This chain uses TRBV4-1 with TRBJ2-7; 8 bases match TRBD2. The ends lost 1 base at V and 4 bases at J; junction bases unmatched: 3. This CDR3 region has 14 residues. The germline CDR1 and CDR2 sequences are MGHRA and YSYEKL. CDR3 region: CASSQVSGVYEQYF. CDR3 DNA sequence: TGCGCCAGCAGCCAAGTTAGCGGGGTATACGAGCAGTACTTC.

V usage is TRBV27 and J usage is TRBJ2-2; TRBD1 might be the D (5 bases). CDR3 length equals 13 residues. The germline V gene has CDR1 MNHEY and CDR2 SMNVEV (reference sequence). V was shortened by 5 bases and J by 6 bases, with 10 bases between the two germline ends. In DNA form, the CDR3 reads TGTGCCAGCAGTCCCGACAGCGCCGGGGAGCTGTTTTTT. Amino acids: CASSPDSAGELFF.

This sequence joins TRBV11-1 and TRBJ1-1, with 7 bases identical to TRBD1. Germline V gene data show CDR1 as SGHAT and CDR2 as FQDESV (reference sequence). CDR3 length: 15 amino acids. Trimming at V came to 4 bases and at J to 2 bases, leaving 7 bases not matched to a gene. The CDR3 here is CASSYLQGGNTEAFF. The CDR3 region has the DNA TGTGCCAGCAGCTACCTCCAGGGGGGAAACACTGAAGCTTTCTTT.

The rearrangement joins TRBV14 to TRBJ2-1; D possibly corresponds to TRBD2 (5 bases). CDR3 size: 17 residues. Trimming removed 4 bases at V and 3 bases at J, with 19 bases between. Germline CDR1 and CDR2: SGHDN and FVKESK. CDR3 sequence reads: CASSRRGDSTVYNEQFF. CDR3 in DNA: TGTGCCAGCAGCCGACGGGGTGACTCCACGGTCTACAATGAGCAGTTCTTC.

As DNA, the CDR3 is TGCAGCTTCTCCCAGAGGACTCCCAATGAGCAGTTCTTC. Its translation: CSFSQRTPNEQFF. The V gene is TRBV29-1, the J gene TRBJ2-1, with D possibly being TRBD2 (5 bases). Germline CDR1 and CDR2: SQVTM and ANQGSEA. This CDR3 region has 13 residues. V lost 8 bases and J 6 bases, leaving 17 bases between the germline ends.

The CDR3 coding sequence is TGTGCCAGCAGTGAAGGACTCGTCGTGAACGGTGAGCAGTTCTTC. Translated: CASSEGLVVNGEQFF. The J gene is TRBJ2-1, the V gene TRBV2; D call uncertain. With 1 base removed from V and 9 bases from J, the gap between germline ends came to 16 bases. Germline lookup yields CDR1 SNHLY and CDR2 FYNNEI. This CDR3 comprises 15 residues.

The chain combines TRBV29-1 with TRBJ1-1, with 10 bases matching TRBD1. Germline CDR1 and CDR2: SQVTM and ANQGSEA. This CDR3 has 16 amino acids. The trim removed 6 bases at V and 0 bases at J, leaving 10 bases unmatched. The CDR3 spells CSVVGTGVGVNTEAFF. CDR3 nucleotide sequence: TGCAGCGTGGTCGGGACAGGGGTGGGGGTGAACACTGAAGCTTTCTTT.

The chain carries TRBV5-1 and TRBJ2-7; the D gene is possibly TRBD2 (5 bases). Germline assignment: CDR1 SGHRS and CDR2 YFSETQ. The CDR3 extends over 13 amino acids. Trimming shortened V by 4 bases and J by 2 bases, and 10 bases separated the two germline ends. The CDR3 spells CASSRDGAYEQYF. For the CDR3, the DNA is TGCGCCAGCAGCCGCGACGGGGCCTACGAGCAGTACTTC.